Presented here are 13 T cell receptor beta chains from one specimen sequenced in a study of T cell responses to AZD1222 COVID-19 vaccine (dated by TCRdb to the early 2020s). The intended sense of this specimen's time point label: about 28 days (+/-7) after the second vaccine dose. Libraries were prepared through the immunoSEQ multiplex PCR assay. What TCRdb holds here is the immuneACCESS table cut down to in-frame rearrangements. Part of the clones is not present; checked against another copy, under half of the missing clones reflect an unresolved V gene, and the others are unexplained. Here the sample has approximately 150,000 clones; about 91% occur a single time. 3.8% of the sample is held by the ten biggest clonotypes. The starting material was peripheral blood, obtained 28 days after the second AZD1222 dose. The receptors were sampled from an adult who received the AZD1222 COVID-19 vaccine.

The genes are TRBV24-1 and TRBJ1-1; TRBD1 is a possible D gene (6 bases). The CDR3 is 15 amino acids. CDR1 is KGHDR, CDR2 SFDVKD, per germline. The V end lost 9 bases, the J end lost 0 bases, and 16 bases lay between the germline ends. For the CDR3, the DNA is TGTGCCACCGTGGGGGGCCATCCGATGAACACTGAAGCTTTCTTT. It encodes CATVGGHPMNTEAFF.

The chain is built from TRBV6-2 or TRBV6-3 and TRBJ2-5; D gene uncertain. Per germline, CDR1 MNHEY and CDR2 SVGEGT. The V end was cut by 6 bases, the J end by 5 bases, with 7 bases between. This CDR3 comprises 11 residues. The CDR3 region has the DNA TGTGCCAGCAGCGGGCGGGAGACCCAGTACTTC. It codes for CASSGRETQYF.

The chain carries TRBV19 and TRBJ2-1; 11 bases are shared with TRBD2. Germline CDR1 LNHDA, CDR2 SQIVND (reference sequence). The CDR3 is made up of 16 amino acids. The V and J ends lost 7 bases and 2 bases, in that order; junction bases with no gene match: 7. Here the CDR3 DNA reads TGTGCCAGTAACTCCATTAGCGGGGGGGCCTACAATGAGCAGTTCTTC. This gives the protein CASNSISGGAYNEQFF.

The chain has TRBV18 and TRBJ2-1; tentative D call: TRBD1 (6 bases). The CDR3 consists of 13 residues. Trimming removed 5 bases at V and 8 bases at J, with 13 bases between. Germline CDR1 reads KGHSH; CDR2 reads LQKENI. CDR3 protein: CASSSTRGHEQFF. CDR3 coding DNA: TGTGCCAGCTCATCTACCAGGGGACATGAGCAGTTCTTC.

V is TRBV4-3 and J is TRBJ2-5, with 7 bases fitting TRBD1. Germline CDR1 LGHNA, CDR2 YSLEER. The V and J ends lost 4 bases and 2 bases, in that order; junction bases with no gene match: 4. The CDR3 totals 14 residues. The CDR3 DNA follows: TGCGCCAGCAGCCCCGACAGGGCGCAAGAGACCCAGTACTTC. Translation: CASSPDRAQETQYF.

CDR3 DNA sequence: TGTGCCAGCAGGCCTGGAGGGTTTGAAAAACTGTTTTTT. Translating it yields CASRPGGFEKLFF. J is TRBJ1-4 and V is TRBV3-1 (or the pseudogene TRBV3-2); D is undetermined. Germline lookup yields CDR1 LGHDT and CDR2 YNNKEL (reference sequence). This CDR3 spans 13 amino acids. V lost 6 bases and J 7 bases, leaving 12 bases between the germline ends.

The gene calls are TRBV24-1 and TRBJ2-3; D may be TRBD1 (5 bases). V lost 4 bases to trimming and J lost 2 bases, with 6 bases between them. The CDR3 is 13 amino acids. Germline V gene sequence: CDR1 KGHDR, CDR2 SFDVKD. The DNA for the CDR3 is TGTGCCACCAGTGAGACAGCCACAGATACGCAGTATTTT. Translation gives CATSETATDTQYF.

On this clone: The conserved phenylalanine or tryptophan normally closing the CDR3 is absent here, so this likely arose from a read error. Because the CDR3's place on the DNA is in doubt, the DNA is left out and the CDR3 is given as listed by TCRdb. This chain connects TRBV5-4 to TRBJ2-3; the table's D call, TRBD1, was not checked against the DNA. CDR1 SGHNT and CDR2 YYREEE come from the germline V gene (reference sequence). The CDR3 is 13 residues long, ends included. CDR3 in amino acids: CASSLAGNPLPGL.

About this clone itself: Within the sample, other DNA sequences also encode this same CDR3. V usage is TRBV12-3 or TRBV12-4 and J usage is TRBJ1-2; D is unresolved. The CDR3 is made up of 13 amino acids. V lost 1 base and J 4 bases, leaving 7 bases between the germline ends. Here the CDR3 reads CASSLGRGYGYTF. The CDR3, as DNA: TGTGCCAGCAGTTTAGGGAGAGGCTATGGCTACACCTTC.

The gene calls are TRBV4-3 and TRBJ2-3; 7 bases fit TRBD2. CDR1 and CDR2 (germline): LGHNA, YSLEER. The CDR3 covers 16 residues. V dropped 1 base and J dropped 4; count of bases not matched to a gene: 8. The CDR3 region has the DNA TGCGCCAGCAGCCAAGTTGAGGGAGGGCCGGCAGATACGCAGTATTTT. Translating gives CASSQVEGGPADTQYF.

V is TRBV10-3 and J is TRBJ1-1; D is possibly TRBD1 (5 bases). The germline V and J ends were trimmed by 4 bases and 5 bases, with 14 bases remaining between them. The CDR3 runs 14 residues. Germline CDR1 ENHRY, CDR2 SYGVKD. The chain's CDR3 is CAISALDTGTEAFF. The CDR3 DNA reads as TGTGCCATCAGTGCCTTGGACACGGGGACTGAAGCTTTCTTT.

The chain is built from TRBV14 and TRBJ2-3, with D hard to call. This CDR3 comprises 14 residues. Trimming took 3 bases from V and 6 from J, leaving 13 bases between them. CDR1 and CDR2 (germline): SGHDN, FVKESK. In DNA form, the CDR3 reads TGTGCCAGCAGCCAGGGGTTCCTCAAGGATACGCAGTATTTT. The encoded protein is CASSQGFLKDTQYF.

The CDR3 spells CASSEWSAGARNEQFF. DNA for the CDR3: TGTGCCAGCAGTGAATGGTCGGCGGGAGCTCGTAATGAGCAGTTCTTC. The chain recombines TRBV25-1 with TRBJ2-1; 7 bases agree with TRBD2. The CDR3 covers 16 residues. CDR1 and CDR2 from the germline V gene are MGHDK and SYGVNS. The ends lost 1 base at V and 7 bases at J; junction bases unmatched: 10.